Here is one T cell receptor (beta chain) with its context. Its antigen is not identified. It was with a sample-barcoded 5' primer and a J-beta primer mix that a second PCR of about 6 to 12 cycles was run. A tag from a template-switch adaptor with 12 random nucleotides marked each cDNA molecule. TCRdb re-called the 5' RACE reads through MiXCR, storing one row per CDR3 protein. In the table there are over 1.5 million distinct CDR3 sequences, about 49% of which are singletons. The CDR3 extends over 15 amino acids. After removal of 7 bases from V and 2 bases from J, the junction contained 8 bases not matched to a gene. The data were taken from a study of blood T cells in healthy people across ages. General study findings and limits: Roughly linear declines in TCR beta diversity per million T cells occurred with age. Estimated diversity, derived from one million T cells, was regarded as an underestimate. Versus aged donors, long-lived donors had higher diversity and more naive CD4+ cells.

The rearrangement uses TRBV12-3 or TRBV12-4 and TRBJ2-7, with 10 bases matching TRBD1. The receptor was derived from a middle-aged woman in good health. Sequenced sample: blood. The CDR3 is CASNQLGQGPYEQYF. The CDR3 nucleotides are TGTGCCAGCAACCAATTGGGACAGGGGCCCTACGAGCAGTACTTC.